This T cell receptor beta chain is from a study of early T cells in non-severe SARS-CoV-2 infection. Study-level background: Unpaired chains resulted from sequencing bulk RNA of unsorted whole blood.

V lost 3 bases to trimming and J lost 6 bases, with 10 bases between them. Germline-derived CDR1 and CDR2 are SGHTA and FQGTGA. The CDR3 extends over 13 amino acids. This clonotype showed up just once. Unique molecular identifiers were added to individual cDNA molecules. Each CDR3 protein gets one entry after TCRdb re-called the 5' RACE reads with MiXCR. The sample holds tens of thousands of distinct CDR3 sequences, around 20% seen once. Sequencing used whole blood, obtained at baseline. The receptor was isolated from an adult who was a healthcare worker with PCR-confirmed SARS-CoV-2 infection or an uninfected control (not recorded which). This chain links TRBV7-3 with TRBJ2-3; D gene ambiguous. The CDR3 loop is CASSFATGDTQYF. The DNA of the CDR3 is TGTGCCAGCAGCTTTGCGACCGGGGATACGCAGTATTTT.